The clone carrying this TCR beta chain was counted many times. Its cognate antigen is unknown. The ends were cut back, 5 bases at V and 2 bases at J, with 11 bases in the middle. This CDR3 spans 14 amino acids. This sample is part of a study of T cell repertoires in cytomegalovirus infection. The study's findings and limits: People with CMV and the relevant HLA were identified by cumulative public TCR beta family frequency. CMV-specific HLA-C-restricted TCR beta clonotypes dominated the ex vivo response.

TCRdb re-derived calls from the reads in MiXCR, one entry per CDR3 protein. The table records roughly 280,000 distinct CDR3 sequences, approximately 15% of them present only once. The rearrangement uses TRBV12-3 or TRBV12-4 and TRBJ2-3, with no clear D. The source is a human donor in good health (CMV status not recorded). Some clones in this sample may be carry-over from other donors' samples. Sequencing was performed on PBMCs. The CDR3 DNA reads as TGTGCCAGCAGTGACTCGACTGTCACAGATACGCAGTATTTT. As protein: CASSDSTVTDTQYF.